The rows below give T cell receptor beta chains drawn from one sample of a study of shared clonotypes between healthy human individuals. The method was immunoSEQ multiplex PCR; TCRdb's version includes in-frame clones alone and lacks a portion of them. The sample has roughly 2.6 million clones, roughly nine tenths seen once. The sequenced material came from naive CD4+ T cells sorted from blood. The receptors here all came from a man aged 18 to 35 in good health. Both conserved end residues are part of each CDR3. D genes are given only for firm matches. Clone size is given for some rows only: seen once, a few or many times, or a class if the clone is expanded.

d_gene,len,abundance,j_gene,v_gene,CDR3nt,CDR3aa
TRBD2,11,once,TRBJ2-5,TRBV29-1,TGCAGCGGTACTAGCGGGGGGGCCCAGTACTTC,CSGTSGGAQYF
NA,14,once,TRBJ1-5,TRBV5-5,TGTGCCAGCAATCCAGTGGAAAGCAATCAGCCCCAGCATTTT,CASNPVESNQPQHF
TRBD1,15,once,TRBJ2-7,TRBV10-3,TGTGCCATCAGTGAGAGGGGACAGGGGGCAGGGGAGCAGTACTTC,CAISERGQGAGEQYF
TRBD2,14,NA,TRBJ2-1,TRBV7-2,TGTGCCAGCAGCCCCAAGCGGGGCCGAGGTGAGCAGTTCTTC,CASSPKRGRGEQFF
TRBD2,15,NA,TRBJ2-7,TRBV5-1,TGCGCCAGCAGCTTGGGACTAGCGGGATCTTACGAGCAGTACTTC,CASSLGLAGSYEQYF
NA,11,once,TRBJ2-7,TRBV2,TGTGCCAGCAGTGAAAGAGGCGAGCAGTACTTC,CASSERGEQYF
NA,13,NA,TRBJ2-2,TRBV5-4,TGTGCCAGCAGCACCCCGGACACCGGGGAGCTGTTTTTT,CASSTPDTGELFF
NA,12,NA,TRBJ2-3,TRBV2,TGTGCCAGCAGCCGACTAGCAGATACGCAGTATTTT,CASSRLADTQYF
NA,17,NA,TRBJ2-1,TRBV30,TGTGCCTGGAGTTTCCCTCACAGCCTCCAAGTGTACAATGAGCAGTTCTTC,CAWSFPHSLQVYNEQFF
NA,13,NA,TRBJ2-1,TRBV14,TGTGCCAGCAGTCCGACCCGCCAAATTGGGCAGTTCTTC,CASSPTRQIGQFF
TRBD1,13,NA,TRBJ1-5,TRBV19,TGTGCCAGTAGCGGGGACAGGAATCAGCCCCAGCATTTT,CASSGDRNQPQHF
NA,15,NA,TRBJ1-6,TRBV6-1,TGTGCCAGCAAGACAGCTAGCTCCTATAATTCACCCCTCCACTTT,CASKTASSYNSPLHF
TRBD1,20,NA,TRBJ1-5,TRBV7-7,TGTGCTAGCAGCTTAGCCGAAAGCAAACAGGGGTTTGGCGGCAATCAGCCCCAGCATTTT,CASSLAESKQGFGGNQPQHF
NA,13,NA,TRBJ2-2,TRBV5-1,TGCGCCAGCAAACAGGACACCACCGGGGAGCTGTTTTTT,CASKQDTTGELFF
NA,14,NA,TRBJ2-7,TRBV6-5,TGTGCCAGCAGTTACTCACGATACTCCTACGAGCAGTACTTC,CASSYSRYSYEQYF
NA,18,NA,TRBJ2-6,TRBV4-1,TGCGCCAGCAGCCAAGTAGGACAGTCTTCCTCTGGGGCCAACGTCCTGACTTTC,CASSQVGQSSSGANVLTF
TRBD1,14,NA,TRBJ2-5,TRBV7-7,TGTGCTAGCAGCTATGATACAGGGGCATGGACCCAGTACTTC,CASSYDTGAWTQYF
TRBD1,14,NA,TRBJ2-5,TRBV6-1,TGTGCCAGCAGTACCGGACAGGGGAGAGAGACCCAGTACTTC,CASSTGQGRETQYF
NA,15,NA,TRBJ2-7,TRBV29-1,TGCAGCGTTGTAAGAGGCGGGGACCCTTCCTACGAGCAGTACTTC,CSVVRGGDPSYEQYF
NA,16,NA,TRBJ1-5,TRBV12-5,TGTGCTAGTGGTTTCCAACCGGGGGGCGCCGAACAGCCCCAGCATTTT,CASGFQPGGAEQPQHF
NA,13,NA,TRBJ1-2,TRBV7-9,TGTGCCAGCAGCCCCCCGTTAGGGTATGGCTACACCTTC,CASSPPLGYGYTF
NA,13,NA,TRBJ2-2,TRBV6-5,TGTGCCAGCAGGCCACCGAACACCGGGGAGCTGTTTTTT,CASRPPNTGELFF
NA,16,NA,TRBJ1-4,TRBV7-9,TGTGCCAGCAGCTTAGGTGACACCGCAACTAATGAAAAACTGTTTTTT,CASSLGDTATNEKLFF
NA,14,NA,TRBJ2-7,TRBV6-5,TGTGCCAGCAGTTACGGGCGGGACCTCTACGAGCAGTACTTC,CASSYGRDLYEQYF
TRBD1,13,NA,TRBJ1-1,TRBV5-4,TGTGCCAGCAGAGAAGGACAGGGGACTGAAGCTTTCTTT,CASREGQGTEAFF
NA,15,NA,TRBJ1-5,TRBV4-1,TGCGCCAGCAGCCATAGCTGGGGGGGCAATCAGCCCCAGCATTTT,CASSHSWGGNQPQHF
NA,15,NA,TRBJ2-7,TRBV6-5,TGTGCCAGCAGTTACTCGGGAGGCCAGGTCTACGAGCAGTACTTC,CASSYSGGQVYEQYF
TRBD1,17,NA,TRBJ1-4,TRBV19,TGTGCCAGTAGTGATTCAAACAGGGGTCTAGGTCTTGAAAAACTGTTTTTT,CASSDSNRGLGLEKLFF
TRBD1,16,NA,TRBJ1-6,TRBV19,TGTGCCAGTAGTTCTACGGACAGGGGGCAGTTTTCACCCCTCCACTTT,CASSSTDRGQFSPLHF
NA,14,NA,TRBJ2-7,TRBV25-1,TGTGCCAGCAGTGACCACACTAGGTCCTACGAGCAGTACTTC,CASSDHTRSYEQYF
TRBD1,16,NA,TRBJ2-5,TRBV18,TGTGCCAGCTCACCACGACAGACAGGGGGACAAGAGACCCAGTACTTC,CASSPRQTGGQETQYF
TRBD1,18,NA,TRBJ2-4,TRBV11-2,TGTGCCAGCACCCATATCGACAGGGCCCTAATAGCCAAAAACATTCAGTACTTC,CASTHIDRALIAKNIQYF
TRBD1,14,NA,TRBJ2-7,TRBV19,TGTGCCAGTAGTAGCCCGGGACAGTTCTACGAGCAGTACTTC,CASSSPGQFYEQYF
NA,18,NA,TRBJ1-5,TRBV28,TGTGCCAGCAGTTTAGTGTCGGGGGGGCAGGGACGGTATCAGCCCCAGCATTTT,CASSLVSGGQGRYQPQHF
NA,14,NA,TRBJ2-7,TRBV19,TGTGCCAGTAGTCGGGACGGGGCCGCCTACGAGCAGTACTTC,CASSRDGAAYEQYF
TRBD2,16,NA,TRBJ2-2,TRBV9,TGTGCCAGCAGCGTGACTAGCGGGAGTACAACCGGGGAGCTGTTTTTT,CASSVTSGSTTGELFF
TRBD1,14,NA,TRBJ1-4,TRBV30,TGTGCCTGGGGATACGGGACAGCTAATGAAAAACTGTTTTTT,CAWGYGTANEKLFF
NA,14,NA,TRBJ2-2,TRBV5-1,TGCGCCAGCAGCTTGAACGACGGCACCGGGGAGCTGTTTTTT,CASSLNDGTGELFF
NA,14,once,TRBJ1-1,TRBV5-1,TGCGCCAGCAGCCGGGAGGGGCAGAACACTGAAGCTTTCTTT,CASSREGQNTEAFF
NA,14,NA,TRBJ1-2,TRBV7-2,TGTGCCAGCAGCGATGCCGGAAAGACCTATGGCTACACCTTC,CASSDAGKTYGYTF
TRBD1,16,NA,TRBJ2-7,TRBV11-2,TGTGCCAGCAGCTTACCCAGGGGGCATCCTATTTCTGAGCAGTACTTC,CASSLPRGHPISEQYF
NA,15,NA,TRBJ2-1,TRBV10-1,TGCGCCAGCAGTGTCGCGGGAAGCGAATACAATGAGCAGTTCTTC,CASSVAGSEYNEQFF
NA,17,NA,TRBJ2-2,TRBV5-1,TGCGCCAGCAGGAGCAGGGAGAGACAGGAGGTTTCCGGGGAGCTGTTTTTT,CASRSRERQEVSGELFF
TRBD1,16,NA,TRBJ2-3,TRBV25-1,TGTGCCAGCAGTTCCGGGACAGCACTAAGCACAGATACGCAGTATTTT,CASSSGTALSTDTQYF
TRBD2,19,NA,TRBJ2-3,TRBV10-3,TGTGCCATCAGTCCCAAGCCCTTCGGGGTAGCGGGGGGTGGGGATACGCAGTATTTT,CAISPKPFGVAGGGDTQYF